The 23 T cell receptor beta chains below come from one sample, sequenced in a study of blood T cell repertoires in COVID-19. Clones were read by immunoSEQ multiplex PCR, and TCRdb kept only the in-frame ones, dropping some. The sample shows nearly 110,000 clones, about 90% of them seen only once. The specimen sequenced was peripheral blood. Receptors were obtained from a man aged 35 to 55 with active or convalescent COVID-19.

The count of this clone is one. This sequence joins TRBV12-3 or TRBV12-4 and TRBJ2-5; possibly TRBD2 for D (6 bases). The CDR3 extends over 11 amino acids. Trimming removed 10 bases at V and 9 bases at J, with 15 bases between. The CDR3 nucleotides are TGTGCCACCTCAGAAGGAGGGGCCCAGTACTTC. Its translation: CATSEGGAQYF.

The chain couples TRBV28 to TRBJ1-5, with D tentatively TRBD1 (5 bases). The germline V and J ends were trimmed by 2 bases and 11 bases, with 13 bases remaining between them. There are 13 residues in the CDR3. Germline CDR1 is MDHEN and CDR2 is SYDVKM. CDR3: CASSLRGVPAQHF. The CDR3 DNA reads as TGTGCCAGCAGTTTACGGGGGGTTCCCGCCCAGCATTTT.

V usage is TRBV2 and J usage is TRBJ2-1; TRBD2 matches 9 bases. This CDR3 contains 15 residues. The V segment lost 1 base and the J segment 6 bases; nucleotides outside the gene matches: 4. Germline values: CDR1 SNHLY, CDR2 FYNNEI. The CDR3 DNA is TGTGCCAGCAGTGAAGGGCTAGCGGGACGCAATGAGCAGTTCTTC. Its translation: CASSEGLAGRNEQFF.

Here the CDR3 DNA reads TGTGCCAGCAGTTTCCGGACCCTAGCGGGTGACGGCCAGCAGTTCTTC. Translating gives CASSFRTLAGDGQQFF. The chain combines TRBV28 with TRBJ2-1, with 8 nucleotides matching TRBD2. The trim removed 3 bases at V and 11 bases at J, leaving 15 bases unmatched. CDR3 size: 16 residues. Per germline, CDR1 MDHEN and CDR2 SYDVKM.

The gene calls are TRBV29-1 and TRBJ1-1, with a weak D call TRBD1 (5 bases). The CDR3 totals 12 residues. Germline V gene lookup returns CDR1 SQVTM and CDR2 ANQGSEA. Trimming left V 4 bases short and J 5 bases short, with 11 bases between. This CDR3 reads CSVGRGETEAFF. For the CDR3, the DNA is TGCAGCGTTGGGCGGGGGGAGACTGAAGCTTTCTTT.

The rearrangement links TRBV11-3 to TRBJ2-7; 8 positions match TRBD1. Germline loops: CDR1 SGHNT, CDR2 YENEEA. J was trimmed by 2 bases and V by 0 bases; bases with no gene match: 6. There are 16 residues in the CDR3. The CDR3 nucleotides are TGTGCCAGCAGCTTAGAAGCCGGGACAGGACCCTACGAGCAGTACTTC. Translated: CASSLEAGTGPYEQYF.

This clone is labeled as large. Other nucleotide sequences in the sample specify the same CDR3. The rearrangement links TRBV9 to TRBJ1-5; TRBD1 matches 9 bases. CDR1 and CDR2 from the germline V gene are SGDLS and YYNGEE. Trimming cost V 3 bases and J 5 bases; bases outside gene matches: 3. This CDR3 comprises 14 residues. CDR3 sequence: CASSDRDRDQPQHF. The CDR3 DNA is TGTGCCAGCAGCGATAGGGACAGGGATCAGCCCCAGCATTTT.

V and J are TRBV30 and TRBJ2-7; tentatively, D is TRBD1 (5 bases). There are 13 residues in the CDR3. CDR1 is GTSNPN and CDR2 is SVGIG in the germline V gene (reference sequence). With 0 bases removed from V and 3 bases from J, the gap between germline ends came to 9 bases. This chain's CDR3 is CAWSVGAYYEQYF. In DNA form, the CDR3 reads TGTGCCTGGAGTGTAGGGGCCTACTACGAGCAGTACTTC.

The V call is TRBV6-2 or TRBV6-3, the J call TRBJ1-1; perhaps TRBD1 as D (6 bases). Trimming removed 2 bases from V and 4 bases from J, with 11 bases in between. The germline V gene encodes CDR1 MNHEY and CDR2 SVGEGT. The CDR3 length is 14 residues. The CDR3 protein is CASSYPQGSTEAFF. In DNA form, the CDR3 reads TGTGCCAGCAGTTACCCTCAGGGGAGCACTGAAGCTTTCTTT.

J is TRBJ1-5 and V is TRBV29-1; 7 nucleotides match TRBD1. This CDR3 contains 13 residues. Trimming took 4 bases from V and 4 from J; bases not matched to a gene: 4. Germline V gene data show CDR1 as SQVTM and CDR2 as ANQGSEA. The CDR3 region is CSVGTGVNQPQHF. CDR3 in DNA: TGCAGCGTTGGAACAGGGGTGAATCAGCCCCAGCATTTT.

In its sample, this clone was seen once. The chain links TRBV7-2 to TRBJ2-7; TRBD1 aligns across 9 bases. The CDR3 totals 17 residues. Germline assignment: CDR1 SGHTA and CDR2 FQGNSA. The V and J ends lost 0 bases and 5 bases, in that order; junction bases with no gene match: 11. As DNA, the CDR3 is TGTGCCAGCAGCTTAGCCTTGGGGACAGGGCGGATCGACGAGCAGTACTTC. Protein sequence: CASSLALGTGRIDEQYF.

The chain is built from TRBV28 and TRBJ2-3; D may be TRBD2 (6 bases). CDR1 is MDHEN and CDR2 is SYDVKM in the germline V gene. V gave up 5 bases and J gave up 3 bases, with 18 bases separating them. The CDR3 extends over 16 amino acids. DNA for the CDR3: TGTGCCAGCAGTATTGGGACTCGGAGAGGAACAGATACGCAGTATTTT. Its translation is CASSIGTRRGTDTQYF.

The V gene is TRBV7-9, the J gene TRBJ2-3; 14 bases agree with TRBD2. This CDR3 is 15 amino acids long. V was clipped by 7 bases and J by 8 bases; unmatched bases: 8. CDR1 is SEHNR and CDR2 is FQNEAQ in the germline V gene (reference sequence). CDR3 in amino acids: CASKTSGRAVGTQYF. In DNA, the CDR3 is TGTGCCAGCAAGACTAGCGGGAGGGCAGTGGGTACGCAGTATTTT.

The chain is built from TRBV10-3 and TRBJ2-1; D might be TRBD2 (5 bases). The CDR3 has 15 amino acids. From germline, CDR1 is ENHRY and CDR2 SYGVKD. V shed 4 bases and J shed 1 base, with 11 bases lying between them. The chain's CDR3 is CAISVLATSYNEQFF. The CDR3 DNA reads TGTGCCATCAGTGTTCTAGCTACGTCCTACAATGAGCAGTTCTTC.

Here the CDR3 reads CASRSPGRDYGYTF. In DNA, the CDR3 is TGTGCCAGCCGCTCGCCAGGGCGAGACTATGGCTACACCTTC. The chain uses TRBV11-2 and TRBJ1-2; TRBD1 is a possible D gene (5 bases). Germline CDR1 reads SGHAT; CDR2 reads FQNNGV. Trimming cost V 8 bases and J 3 bases, with 16 bases left between them. This CDR3 has 14 amino acids.

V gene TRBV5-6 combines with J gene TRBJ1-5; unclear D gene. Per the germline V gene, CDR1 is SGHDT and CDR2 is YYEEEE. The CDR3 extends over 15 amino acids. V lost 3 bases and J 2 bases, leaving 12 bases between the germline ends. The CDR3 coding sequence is TGTGCCAGCAGCTCCTACCGGGAGGGCAATCAGCCCCAGCATTTT. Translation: CASSSYREGNQPQHF.

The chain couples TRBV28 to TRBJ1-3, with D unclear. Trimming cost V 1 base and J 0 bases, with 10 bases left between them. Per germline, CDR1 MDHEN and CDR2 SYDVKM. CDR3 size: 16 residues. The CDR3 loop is CASSLLAVYSGNTIYF. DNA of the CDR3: TGTGCCAGCAGTTTATTGGCAGTGTACTCTGGAAACACCATATATTTT.

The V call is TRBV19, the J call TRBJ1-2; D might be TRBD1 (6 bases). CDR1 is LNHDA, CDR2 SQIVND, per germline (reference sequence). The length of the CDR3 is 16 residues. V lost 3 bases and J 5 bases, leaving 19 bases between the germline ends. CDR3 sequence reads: CASSINNNRERYGYTF. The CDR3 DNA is TGTGCCAGTAGTATTAATAACAACAGGGAGCGGTATGGCTACACCTTC.

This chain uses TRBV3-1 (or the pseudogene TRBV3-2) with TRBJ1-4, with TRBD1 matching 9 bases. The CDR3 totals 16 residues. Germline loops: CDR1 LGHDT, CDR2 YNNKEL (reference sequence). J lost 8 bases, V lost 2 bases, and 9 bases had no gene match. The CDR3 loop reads CASSQPGQGTGEKLFF. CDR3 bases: TGTGCCAGCAGCCAACCCGGACAGGGGACGGGGGAAAAACTGTTTTTT.

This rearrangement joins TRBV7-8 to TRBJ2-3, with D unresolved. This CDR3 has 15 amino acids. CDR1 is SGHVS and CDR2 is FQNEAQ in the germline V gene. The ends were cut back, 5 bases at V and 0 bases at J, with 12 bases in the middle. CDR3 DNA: TGTGCCAGCAGCCTCCTTTACTCGAGCACAGATACGCAGTATTTT. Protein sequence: CASSLLYSSTDTQYF.

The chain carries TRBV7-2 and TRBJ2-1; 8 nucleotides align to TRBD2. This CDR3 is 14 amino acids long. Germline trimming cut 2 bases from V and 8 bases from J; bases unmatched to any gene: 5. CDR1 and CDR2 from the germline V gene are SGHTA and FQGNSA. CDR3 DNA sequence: TGTGCCAGCAGCTTAAGGACTAGCATATATGAGCAGTTCTTC. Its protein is CASSLRTSIYEQFF.

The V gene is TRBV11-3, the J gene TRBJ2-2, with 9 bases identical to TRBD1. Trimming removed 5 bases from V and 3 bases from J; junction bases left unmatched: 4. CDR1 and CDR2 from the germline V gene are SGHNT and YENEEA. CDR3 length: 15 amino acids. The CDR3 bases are TGTGCCAGCAGCGGGGGACAGGGATACACCGGGGAGCTGTTTTTT. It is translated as CASSGGQGYTGELFF.

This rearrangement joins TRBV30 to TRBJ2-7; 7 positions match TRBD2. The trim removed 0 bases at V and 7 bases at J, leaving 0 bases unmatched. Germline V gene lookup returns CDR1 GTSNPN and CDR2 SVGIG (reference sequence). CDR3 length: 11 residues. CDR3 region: CAWSVLAEQYF. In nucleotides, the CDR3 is TGTGCCTGGAGTGTACTAGCGGAGCAGTACTTC.